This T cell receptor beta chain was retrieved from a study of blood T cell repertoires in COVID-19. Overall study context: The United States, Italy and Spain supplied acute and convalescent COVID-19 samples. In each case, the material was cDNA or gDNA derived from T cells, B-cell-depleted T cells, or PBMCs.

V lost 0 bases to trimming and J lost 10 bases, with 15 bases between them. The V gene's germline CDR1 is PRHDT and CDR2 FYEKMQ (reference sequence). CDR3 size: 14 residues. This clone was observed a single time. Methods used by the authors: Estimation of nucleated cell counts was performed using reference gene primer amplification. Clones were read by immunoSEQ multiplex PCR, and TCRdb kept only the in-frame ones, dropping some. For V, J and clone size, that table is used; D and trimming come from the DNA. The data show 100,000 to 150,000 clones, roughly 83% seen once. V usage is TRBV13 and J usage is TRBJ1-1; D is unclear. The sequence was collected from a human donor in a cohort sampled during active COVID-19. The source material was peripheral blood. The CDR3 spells CASSLGTGYYAAFF. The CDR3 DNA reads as TGTGCCAGCAGCTTAGGAACGGGGTATTATGCAGCTTTCTTT.